The rows below give T cell receptor beta chains drawn from one sample of a study of T cell repertoires in aging, cancer and after chemotherapy. TCRdb reprocessed the multiplex PCR reads with MiXCR, giving one entry per CDR3 protein. The profile shows approximately 2,700 distinct CDR3 sequences, 42% of them singletons. Material: blood. Receptors were obtained from a human donor with a blood cancer. The CDR3 runs from the conserved cysteine through the conserved F or W. Clone size is stated in some rows and not others, as once, few, many or a class when expanded.

clone_size j_call v_call cdr3_aa
once TRBJ2-3 TRBV6-5 CASSLGYVHTQYF
- TRBJ1-5 TRBV6-5 CASSPGGGRKPQHF
- TRBJ1-2 TRBV27 CASRSPGTNYGYTF
few TRBJ1-1 TRBV12-3/TRBV12-4 CASRPGGMNTEAFF
few TRBJ2-1 TRBV6-5 CASRGPGAIADEQFF
- TRBJ2-4 TRBV13 CASSARQGATKNIQYF
- TRBJ2-5 TRBV12-3/TRBV12-4 CASSLRRRPQETQYF
medium-sized TRBJ2-7 TRBV15 CATSRDRTSGSREQYF
medium-sized TRBJ2-2 TRBV15 CATSRGLATGELFF
few TRBJ2-3 TRBV7-6 CASSLESSTDTQYF
- TRBJ2-1 TRBV19 CASSISGTGAHEQFF
- TRBJ1-3 TRBV4-3 CASSQDLSTSGNTIYF
few TRBJ1-5 TRBV12-3/TRBV12-4 CASSGQGNQPQHF
- TRBJ2-7 TRBV6-5 CASSSSPGTSSGEQYF
- TRBJ2-1 TRBV10-2 CASSGGLAGTYNEQFF
- TRBJ1-4 TRBV7-6 CASSRSGTEATNEKLFF
few TRBJ2-7 TRBV6-2/TRBV6-3 CASSYSRLSSYEQYF
- TRBJ1-2 TRBV14 CASSEQNYGYTF
- TRBJ2-3 TRBV20-1 CSARDPQRPSGTDTQYF
- TRBJ1-1 TRBV20-1 CSASAGPRIAFF
- TRBJ2-1 TRBV12-3/TRBV12-4 CASSFERFEQFF
few TRBJ1-4 TRBV18 CASSLTPAATNEKLFF
- TRBJ2-7 TRBV29-1 CSARLHYEQYF
- TRBJ2-3 TRBV12-3/TRBV12-4 CASSLALAGGGDTQYF
- TRBJ2-1 TRBV7-9 CASSLTSGYNEQFF
- TRBJ2-2 TRBV15 CATGTTSPGELFF
- TRBJ1-5 TRBV10-3 CAISESGFGNQPQHF
- TRBJ1-2 TRBV19 CARPPEGAIRTF
few TRBJ1-5 TRBV20-1 CSALRPGQGFNQPQHF
- TRBJ2-1 TRBV7-9 CASSLAGGLKDEQFF
- TRBJ1-1 TRBV5-6 CASSLWGTGLSDEAFF
- TRBJ1-5 TRBV6-1 CASSEYVGNQPQHF
- TRBJ2-4 TRBV6-1 CASSEGTGGVNIQYF
medium-sized TRBJ2-7 TRBV6-5 CASRRPGYYEQYF
- TRBJ2-2 TRBV5-4 CASSSSFNSHGELFF
few TRBJ2-5 TRBV19 CASSIGLAGEGTLLGKTQYF
medium-sized TRBJ1-2 TRBV6-5 CASSTYYGYTF
once TRBJ2-1 TRBV12-3/TRBV12-4 CASSWRDIAPNEQFF
- TRBJ2-1 TRBV27 CASSPRTSGRRYNEQFF
- TRBJ2-1 TRBV6-1 CASSFRLAGGNEQFF